This TCR beta chain was identified during a study of shared clonotypes between healthy human individuals. Whole-study context: The study enrolled a couple of women and three men aged 18 to 49. Study results and caveats: Larger richness was generally estimated for naive than memory subsets. Relative to clonotypes present in all four donors, those not shared had lower generation probabilities.

This clone has just one count. Antigen specificity is unknown. Within Nashville, Tennessee resided all donors, each a Caucasian adult. Trimming took 3 bases from V and 6 from J, leaving 8 bases between them. The germline V gene encodes CDR1 MNHEY and CDR2 SMNVEV (reference sequence). The CDR3 consists of 13 residues. The table came from immunoSEQ multiplex PCR; TCRdb's copy has only in-frame clones and leaves some out. The sample records a few million clones, 85% to 95% being singletons. V gene TRBV27 combines with J gene TRBJ2-2, with D maybe TRBD2 (6 bases). The sequence was collected from a man aged 18 to 29 in good health. Some clones in this sample may be carry-over from other donors' samples. Sequencing input: naive CD4+ T cells from PBMCs. Documented subset: CD45RA+ positively selected. This CDR3 is CASSLRGPGELFF. In DNA form, the CDR3 reads TGTGCCAGCAGTTTGCGGGGTCCCGGGGAGCTGTTTTTT.